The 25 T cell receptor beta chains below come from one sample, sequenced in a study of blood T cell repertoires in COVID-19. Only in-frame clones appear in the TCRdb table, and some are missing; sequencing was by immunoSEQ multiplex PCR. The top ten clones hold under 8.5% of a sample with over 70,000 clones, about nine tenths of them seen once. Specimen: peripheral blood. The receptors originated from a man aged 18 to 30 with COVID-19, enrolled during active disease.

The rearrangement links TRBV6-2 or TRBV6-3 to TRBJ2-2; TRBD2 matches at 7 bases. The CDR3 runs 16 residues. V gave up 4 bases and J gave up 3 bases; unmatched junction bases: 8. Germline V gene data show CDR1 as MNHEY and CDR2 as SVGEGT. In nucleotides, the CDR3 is TGTGCCAGCAGTTCCGGCCGCCGGGGGGACACCGGGGAGCTGTTTTTT. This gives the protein CASSSGRRGDTGELFF.

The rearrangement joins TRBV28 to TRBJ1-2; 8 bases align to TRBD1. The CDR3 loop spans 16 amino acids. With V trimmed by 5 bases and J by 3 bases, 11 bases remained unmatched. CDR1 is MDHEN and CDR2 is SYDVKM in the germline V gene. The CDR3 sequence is CASSGGTGIRDYGYTF. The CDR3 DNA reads TGTGCCAGCAGTGGCGGGACAGGTATCCGCGACTATGGCTACACCTTC.

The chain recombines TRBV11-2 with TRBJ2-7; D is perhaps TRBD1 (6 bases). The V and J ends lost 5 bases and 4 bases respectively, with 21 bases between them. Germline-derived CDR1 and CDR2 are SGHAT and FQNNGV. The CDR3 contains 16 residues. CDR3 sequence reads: CASSLKRGSAHYEQYF. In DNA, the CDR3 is TGTGCCAGCAGCCTCAAGAGGGGGTCAGCCCATTACGAGCAGTACTTC.

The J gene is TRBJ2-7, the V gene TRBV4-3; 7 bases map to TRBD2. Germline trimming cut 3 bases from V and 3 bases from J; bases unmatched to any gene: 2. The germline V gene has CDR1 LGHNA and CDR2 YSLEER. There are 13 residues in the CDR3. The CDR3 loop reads CASSQGRDYEQYF. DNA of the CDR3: TGCGCCAGCAGCCAGGGGAGGGACTACGAGCAGTACTTC.

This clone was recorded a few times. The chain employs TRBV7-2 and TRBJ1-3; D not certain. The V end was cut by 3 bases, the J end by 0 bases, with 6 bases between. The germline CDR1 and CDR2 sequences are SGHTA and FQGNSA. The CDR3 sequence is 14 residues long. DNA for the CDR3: TGTGCCAGCAGCTTGGTGAGCTCTGGAAACACCATATATTTT. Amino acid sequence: CASSLVSSGNTIYF.

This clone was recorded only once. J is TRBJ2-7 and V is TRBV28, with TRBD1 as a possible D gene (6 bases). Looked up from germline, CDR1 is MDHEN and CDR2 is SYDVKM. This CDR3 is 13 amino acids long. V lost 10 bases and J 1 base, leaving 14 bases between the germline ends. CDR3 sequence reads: CAIRHQGSYEQYF. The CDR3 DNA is TGTGCCATACGCCACCAGGGGTCCTACGAGCAGTACTTC.

DNA of the CDR3: TGTGCCAGCAGTTTCGCGAGAGCCGGAGCGGGCGAGCAGTACTTC. This codes for CASSFARAGAGEQYF. This sequence joins TRBV3-1 (or the pseudogene TRBV3-2) and TRBJ2-7, with D possibly being TRBD2 (6 bases). Germline V gene data show CDR1 as LGHDT and CDR2 as YNNKEL (reference sequence). The CDR3 totals 15 residues. Between the trimmed V and J ends, which lost 6 bases and 6 bases, there was a span of 21 bases.

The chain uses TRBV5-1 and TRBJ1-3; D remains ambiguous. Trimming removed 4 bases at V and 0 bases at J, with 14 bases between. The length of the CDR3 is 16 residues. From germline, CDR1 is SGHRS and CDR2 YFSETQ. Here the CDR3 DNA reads TGCGCCAGCAGCCGAGCGGACCGTATCTCTGGAAACACCATATATTTT. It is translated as CASSRADRISGNTIYF.

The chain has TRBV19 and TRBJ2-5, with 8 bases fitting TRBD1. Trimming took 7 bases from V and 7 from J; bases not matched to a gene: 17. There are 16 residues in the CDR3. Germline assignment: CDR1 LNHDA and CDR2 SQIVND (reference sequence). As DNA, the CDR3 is TGTGCCAGTAAATCCCGGGGGCTACCCACAGGGGGGACCCAGTACTTC. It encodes CASKSRGLPTGGTQYF.

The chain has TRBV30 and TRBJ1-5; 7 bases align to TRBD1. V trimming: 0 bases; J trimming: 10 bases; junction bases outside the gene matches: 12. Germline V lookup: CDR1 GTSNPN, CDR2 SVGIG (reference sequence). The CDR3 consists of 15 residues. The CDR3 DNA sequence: TGTGCCTGGAGTGTACTCTCAGGGGGTCCCACTCCCCAGCATTTT. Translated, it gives CAWSVLSGGPTPQHF.

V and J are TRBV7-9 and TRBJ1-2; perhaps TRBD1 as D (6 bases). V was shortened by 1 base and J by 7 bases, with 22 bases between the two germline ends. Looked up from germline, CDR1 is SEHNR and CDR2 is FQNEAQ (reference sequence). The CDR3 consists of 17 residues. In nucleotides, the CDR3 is TGTGCCAGCAGCTTAGAATTCCAGGGGCCCGGGGTCGCTGGCTACACCTTC. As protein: CASSLEFQGPGVAGYTF.

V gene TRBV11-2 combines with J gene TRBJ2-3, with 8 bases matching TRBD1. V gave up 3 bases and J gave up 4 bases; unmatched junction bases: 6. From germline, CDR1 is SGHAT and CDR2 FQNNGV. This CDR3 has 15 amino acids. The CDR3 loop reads CASSFTGGLPDTQYF. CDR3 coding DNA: TGTGCCAGCAGCTTCACAGGGGGTCTCCCAGATACGCAGTATTTT.

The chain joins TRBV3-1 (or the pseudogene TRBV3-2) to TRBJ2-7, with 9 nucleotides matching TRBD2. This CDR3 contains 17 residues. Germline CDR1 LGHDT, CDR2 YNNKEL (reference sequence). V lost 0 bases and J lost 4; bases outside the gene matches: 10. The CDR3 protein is CASSQDRVSGSIYEQYF. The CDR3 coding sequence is TGTGCCAGCAGCCAAGACCGAGTTAGCGGGAGTATTTACGAGCAGTACTTC.

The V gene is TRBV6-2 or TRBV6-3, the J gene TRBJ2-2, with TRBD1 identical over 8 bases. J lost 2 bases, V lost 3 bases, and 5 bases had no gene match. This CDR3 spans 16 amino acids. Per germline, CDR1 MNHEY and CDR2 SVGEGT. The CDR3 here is CASSYPDRGNTGELFF. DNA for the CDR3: TGTGCCAGCAGTTATCCCGACAGGGGAAACACCGGGGAGCTGTTTTTT.

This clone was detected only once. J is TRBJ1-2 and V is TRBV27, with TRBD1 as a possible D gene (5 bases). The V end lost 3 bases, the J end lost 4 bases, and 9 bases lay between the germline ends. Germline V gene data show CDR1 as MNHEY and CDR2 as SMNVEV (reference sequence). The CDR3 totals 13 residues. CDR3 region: CASSFGGGYGYTF. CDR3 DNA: TGTGCCAGCAGTTTCGGGGGGGGCTATGGCTACACCTTC.

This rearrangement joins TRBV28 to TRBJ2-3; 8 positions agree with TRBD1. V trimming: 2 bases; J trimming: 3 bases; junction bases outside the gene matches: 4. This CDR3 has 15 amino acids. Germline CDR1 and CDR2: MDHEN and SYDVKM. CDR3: CASSLGGQGTDTQYF. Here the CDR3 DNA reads TGTGCCAGCAGTTTAGGCGGACAGGGAACAGATACGCAGTATTTT.

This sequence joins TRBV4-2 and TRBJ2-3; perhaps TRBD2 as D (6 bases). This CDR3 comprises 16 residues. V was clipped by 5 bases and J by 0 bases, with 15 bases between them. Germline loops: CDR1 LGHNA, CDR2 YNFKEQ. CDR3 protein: CASSAAGIGSTDTQYF. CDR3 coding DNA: TGTGCCAGCAGCGCGGCGGGGATAGGAAGCACAGATACGCAGTATTTT.

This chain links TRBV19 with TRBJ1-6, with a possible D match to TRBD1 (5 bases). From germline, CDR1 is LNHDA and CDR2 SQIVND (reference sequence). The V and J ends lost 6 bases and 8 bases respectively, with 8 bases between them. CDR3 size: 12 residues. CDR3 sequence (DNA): TGTGCCAGTAGGATGGGGCATTCACCCCTCCACTTT. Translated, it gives CASRMGHSPLHF.

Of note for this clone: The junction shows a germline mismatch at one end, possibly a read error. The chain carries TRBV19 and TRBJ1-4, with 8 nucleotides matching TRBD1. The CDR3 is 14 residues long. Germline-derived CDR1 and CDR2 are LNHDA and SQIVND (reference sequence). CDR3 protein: CACQEGTGNEKLLF. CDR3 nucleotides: TGTGCCTGTCAAGAGGGGACAGGTAATGAAAAACTGCTTTTT.

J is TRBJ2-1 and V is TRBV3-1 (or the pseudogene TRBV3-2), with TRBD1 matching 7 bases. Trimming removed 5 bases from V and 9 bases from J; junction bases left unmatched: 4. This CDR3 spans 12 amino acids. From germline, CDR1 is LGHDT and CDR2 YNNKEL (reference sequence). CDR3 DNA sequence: TGTGCCAGCAGCTTCACAGGGGCTGAGCAGTTCTTC. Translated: CASSFTGAEQFF.

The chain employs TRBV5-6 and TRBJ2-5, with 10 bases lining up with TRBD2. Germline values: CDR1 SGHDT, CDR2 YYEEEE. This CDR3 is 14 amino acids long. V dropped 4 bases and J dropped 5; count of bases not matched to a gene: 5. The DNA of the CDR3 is TGTGCCAGCAGCGGGTCAGCGGGAGGGGAGACCCAGTACTTC. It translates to CASSGSAGGETQYF. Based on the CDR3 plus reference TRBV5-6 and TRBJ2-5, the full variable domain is DAGVTQSPTHLIKTRGQQVTLRCSPKSGHDTVSWYQQALGQGPQFIFQYYEEEERQRGNFPDRFSGHQFPNYSSELNVNALLLGDSALYLCASSGSAGGETQYFGPGTRLLVL.

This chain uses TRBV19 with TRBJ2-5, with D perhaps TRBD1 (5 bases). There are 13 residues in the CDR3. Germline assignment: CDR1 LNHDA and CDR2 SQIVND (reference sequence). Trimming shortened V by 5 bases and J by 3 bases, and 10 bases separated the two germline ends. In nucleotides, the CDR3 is TGTGCCAGTAGTGGGCAGGGAAAAGAGACCCAGTACTTC. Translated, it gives CASSGQGKETQYF.

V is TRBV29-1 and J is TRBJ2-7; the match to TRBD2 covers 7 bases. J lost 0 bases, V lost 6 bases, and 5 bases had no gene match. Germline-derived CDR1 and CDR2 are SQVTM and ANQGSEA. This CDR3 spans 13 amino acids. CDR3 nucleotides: TGCAGCGTAGGGCGGGACTACTCCTACGAGCAGTACTTC. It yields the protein CSVGRDYSYEQYF.

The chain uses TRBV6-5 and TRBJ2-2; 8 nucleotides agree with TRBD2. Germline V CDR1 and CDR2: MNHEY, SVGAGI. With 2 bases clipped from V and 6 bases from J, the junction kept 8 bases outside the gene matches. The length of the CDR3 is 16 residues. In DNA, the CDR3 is TGTGCCAGCAGTTACCTTGGGACTAGGGTTGCCGGGGAGCTGTTTTTT. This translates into CASSYLGTRVAGELFF.

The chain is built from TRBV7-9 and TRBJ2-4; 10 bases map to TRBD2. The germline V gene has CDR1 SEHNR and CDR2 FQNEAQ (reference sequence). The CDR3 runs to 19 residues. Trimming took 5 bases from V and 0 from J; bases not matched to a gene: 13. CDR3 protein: CASSRTRTSGSLAKNIQYF. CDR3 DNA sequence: TGTGCCAGCAGCAGGACCAGGACTAGCGGAAGCCTAGCCAAAAACATTCAGTACTTC.